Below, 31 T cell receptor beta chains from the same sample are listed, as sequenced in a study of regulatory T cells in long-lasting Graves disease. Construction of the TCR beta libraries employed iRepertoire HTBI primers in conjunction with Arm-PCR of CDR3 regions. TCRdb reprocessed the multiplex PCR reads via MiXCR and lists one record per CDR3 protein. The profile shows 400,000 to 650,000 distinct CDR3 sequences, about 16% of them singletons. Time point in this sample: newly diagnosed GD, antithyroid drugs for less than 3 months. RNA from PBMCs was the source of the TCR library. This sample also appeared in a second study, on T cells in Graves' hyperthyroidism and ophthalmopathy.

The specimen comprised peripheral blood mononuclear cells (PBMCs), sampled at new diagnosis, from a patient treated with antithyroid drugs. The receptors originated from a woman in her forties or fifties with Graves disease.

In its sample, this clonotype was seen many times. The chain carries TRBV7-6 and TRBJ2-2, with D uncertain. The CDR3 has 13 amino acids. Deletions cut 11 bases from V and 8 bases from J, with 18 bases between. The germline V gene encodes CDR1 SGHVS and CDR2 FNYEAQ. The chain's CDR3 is CASTVGLPGELFF. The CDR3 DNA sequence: TGTGCCTCGACCGTTGGTTTACCGGGGGAGCTGTTTTTT.

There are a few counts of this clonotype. This chain's CDR3 is CTPGQDNNEQFF. CDR3 bases: TGCACCCCGGGACAGGACAACAATGAGCAGTTCTTC. V is TRBV20-1 and J is TRBJ2-1; 8 positions match TRBD1. Germline V gene sequence: CDR1 DFQATT, CDR2 SNEGSKA (reference sequence). This CDR3 spans 12 amino acids.

The CDR3, as DNA: TGCGCCAGCAGATTTGGGACTTCAAACACCGGGGAGCTGTTTTTT. Amino acid sequence: CASRFGTSNTGELFF. The gene calls are TRBV5-1 and TRBJ2-2; D is possibly TRBD2 (6 bases). This CDR3 is built from 15 residues. Per the germline V gene, CDR1 is SGHRS and CDR2 is YFSETQ. V dropped 5 bases and J dropped 2 bases, with 13 bases sitting between them.

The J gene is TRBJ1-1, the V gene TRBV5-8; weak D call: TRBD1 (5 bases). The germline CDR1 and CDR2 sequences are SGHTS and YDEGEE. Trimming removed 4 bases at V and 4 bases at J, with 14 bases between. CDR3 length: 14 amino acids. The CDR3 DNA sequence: TGTGCCAGCAGCCGATGGGGGGGTGGCACTGAAGCTTTCTTT. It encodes CASSRWGGGTEAFF.

CDR3 DNA sequence: TGCGCCAGCGGCTCCGACCCGGACAATGAGCAGTTCTTC. Translated, it gives CASGSDPDNEQFF. V is TRBV5-1 and J is TRBJ2-1, with D unclear. The V end lost 7 bases, the J end lost 5 bases, and 13 bases lay between the germline ends. The germline V gene encodes CDR1 SGHRS and CDR2 YFSETQ. The CDR3 runs 13 residues. Drawing the rest from reference TRBV5-1 and TRBJ2-1, the complete variable domain is KAGVTQTPRYLIKTRGQQVTLSCSPISGHRSVSWYQQTPGQGLQFLFEYFSETQRNKGNFPGRFSGRQFSNSRSEMNVSTLELGDSALYLCASGSDPDNEQFFGPGTRLTVL.

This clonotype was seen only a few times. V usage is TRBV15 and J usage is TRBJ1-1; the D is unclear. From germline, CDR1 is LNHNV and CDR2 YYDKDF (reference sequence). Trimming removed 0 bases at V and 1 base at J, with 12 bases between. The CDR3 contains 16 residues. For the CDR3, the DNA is TGTGCCACCAGCAGAGATCCCTTGGGAGCGAACACTGAAGCTTTCTTT. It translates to CATSRDPLGANTEAFF.

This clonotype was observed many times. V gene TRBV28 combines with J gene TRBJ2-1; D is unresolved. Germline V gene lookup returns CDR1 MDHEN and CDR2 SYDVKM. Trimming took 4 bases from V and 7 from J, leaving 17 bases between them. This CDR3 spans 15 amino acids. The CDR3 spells CASSSSLGNWNEQFF. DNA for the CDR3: TGTGCCAGCAGTTCCTCTCTAGGGAACTGGAATGAGCAGTTCTTC.

The chain's CDR3 is CASSLEPMVQPQHF. The CDR3 nucleotides read TGTGCCAGCAGCTTAGAACCGATGGTGCAGCCCCAGCATTTT. The chain joins TRBV7-9 to TRBJ1-5; no definite D call. The CDR3 covers 14 residues. Per germline, CDR1 SEHNR and CDR2 FQNEAQ (reference sequence). V lost 1 base to trimming and J lost 7 bases, with 11 bases between them.

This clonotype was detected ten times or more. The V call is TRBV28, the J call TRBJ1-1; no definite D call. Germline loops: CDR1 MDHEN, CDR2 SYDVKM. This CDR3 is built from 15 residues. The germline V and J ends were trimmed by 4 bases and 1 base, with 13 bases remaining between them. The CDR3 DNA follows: TGTGCCAGCAGTTCGGCGGGGAGCGGGAACACTGAAGCTTTCTTT. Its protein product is CASSSAGSGNTEAFF. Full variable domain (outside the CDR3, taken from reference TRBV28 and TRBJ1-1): DVKVTQSSRYLVKRTGEKVFLECVQDMDHENMFWYRQDPGLGLRLIYFSYDVKMKEKGDIPEGYSVSREKKERFSLILESASTNQTSMYLCASSSAGSGNTEAFFGQGTRLTVV.

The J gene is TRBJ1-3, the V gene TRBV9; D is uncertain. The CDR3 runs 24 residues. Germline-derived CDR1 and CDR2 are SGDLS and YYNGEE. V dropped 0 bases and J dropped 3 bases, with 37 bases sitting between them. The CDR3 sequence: CASSVVRKGGWTGWLLVVGNTIYF. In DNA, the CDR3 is TGTGCCAGCAGCGTAGTTAGAAAGGGAGGGTGGACCGGTTGGTTACTAGTTGTTGGAAACACCATATATTTT. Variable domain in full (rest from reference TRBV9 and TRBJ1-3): DSGVTQTPKHLITATGQRVTLRCSPRSGDLSVYWYQQSLDQGLQFLIQYYNGEERAKGNILERFSAQQFPDLHSELNLSSLELGDSALYFCASSVVRKGGWTGWLLVVGNTIYFGEGSWLTVV.

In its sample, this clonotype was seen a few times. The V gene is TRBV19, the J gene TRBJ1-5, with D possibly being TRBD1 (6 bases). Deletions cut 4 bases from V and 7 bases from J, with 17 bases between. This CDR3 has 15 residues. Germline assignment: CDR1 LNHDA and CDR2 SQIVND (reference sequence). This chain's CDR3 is CASSNSRGQGQPQHF. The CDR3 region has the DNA TGTGCCAGTAGTAATAGTAGGGGTCAGGGGCAGCCCCAGCATTTT. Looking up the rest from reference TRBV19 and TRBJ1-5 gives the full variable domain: DGGITQSPKYLFRKEGQNVTLSCEQNLNHDAMYWYRQDPGQGLRLIYYSQIVNDFQKGDIAEGYSVSREKKESFPLTVTSAQKNPTAFYLCASSNSRGQGQPQHFGDGTRLSIL.

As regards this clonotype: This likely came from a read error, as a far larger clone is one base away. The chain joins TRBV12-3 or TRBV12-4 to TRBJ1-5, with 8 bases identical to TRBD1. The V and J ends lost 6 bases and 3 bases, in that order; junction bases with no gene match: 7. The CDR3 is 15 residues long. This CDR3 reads CASRGQGFYNQPQHF. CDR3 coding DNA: TGTGCCAGCAGAGGACAGGGCTTCTACAATCAGCCCCAGCATTTT.

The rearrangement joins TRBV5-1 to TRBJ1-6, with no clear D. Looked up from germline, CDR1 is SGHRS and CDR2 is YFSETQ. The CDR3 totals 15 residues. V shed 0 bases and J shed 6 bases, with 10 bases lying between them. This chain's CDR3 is CASSLEGGVNSPLHF. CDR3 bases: TGCGCCAGCAGCTTGGAGGGTGGTGTTAATTCACCCCTCCACTTT.

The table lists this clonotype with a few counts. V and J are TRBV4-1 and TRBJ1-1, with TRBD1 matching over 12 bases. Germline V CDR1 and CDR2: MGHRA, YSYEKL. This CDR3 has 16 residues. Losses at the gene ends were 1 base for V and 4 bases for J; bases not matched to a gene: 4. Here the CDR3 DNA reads TGCGCCAGCAGCCAAGTTTCGGGACAGGGGGCCACTGAAGCTTTCTTT. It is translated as CASSQVSGQGATEAFF.

The CDR3 protein is CASTQDRGRGYTF. In DNA form, the CDR3 reads TGTGCCAGCACCCAGGACCGGGGGAGAGGCTACACCTTC. The rearrangement joins TRBV7-9 to TRBJ1-2; D possibly corresponds to TRBD1 (5 bases). CDR3 length: 13 residues. Germline V gene sequence: CDR1 SEHNR, CDR2 FQNEAQ (reference sequence). V was trimmed by 7 bases and J by 8 bases, leaving 17 bases between them. The variable domain in full, with the rest retrieved from reference TRBV7-9 and TRBJ1-2, is DTGVSQNPRHKITKRGQNVTFRCDPISEHNRLYWYRQTLGQGPEFLTYFQNEAQLEKSRLLSDRFSAERPKGSFSTLEIQRTEQGDSAMYLCASTQDRGRGYTFGSGTRLTVV.

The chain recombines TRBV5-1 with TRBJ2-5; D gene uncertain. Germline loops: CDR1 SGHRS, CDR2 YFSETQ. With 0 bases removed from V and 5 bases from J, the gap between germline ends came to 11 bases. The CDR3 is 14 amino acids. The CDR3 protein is CASSLVDSLETQYF. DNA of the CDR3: TGCGCCAGCAGCTTGGTAGATAGCCTTGAGACCCAGTACTTC.

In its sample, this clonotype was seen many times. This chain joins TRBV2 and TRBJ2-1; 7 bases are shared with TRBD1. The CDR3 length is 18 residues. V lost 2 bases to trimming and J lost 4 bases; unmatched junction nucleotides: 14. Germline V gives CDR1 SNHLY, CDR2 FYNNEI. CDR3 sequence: CASSEPDKGAIGYNEQFF. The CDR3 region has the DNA TGTGCCAGCAGTGAACCCGATAAGGGGGCGATTGGATACAATGAGCAGTTCTTC.

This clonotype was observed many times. CDR3 sequence reads: CASSELAGDLYNEQFF. CDR3 sequence (DNA): TGTGCCAGCAGTGAATTAGCGGGGGATCTCTACAATGAGCAGTTCTTC. The rearrangement uses TRBV6-1 and TRBJ2-1, with TRBD2 identical over 9 bases. V gave up 2 bases and J gave up 3 bases; unmatched junction bases: 5. The CDR3 consists of 16 residues. Germline CDR1 MNHNS, CDR2 SASEGT.

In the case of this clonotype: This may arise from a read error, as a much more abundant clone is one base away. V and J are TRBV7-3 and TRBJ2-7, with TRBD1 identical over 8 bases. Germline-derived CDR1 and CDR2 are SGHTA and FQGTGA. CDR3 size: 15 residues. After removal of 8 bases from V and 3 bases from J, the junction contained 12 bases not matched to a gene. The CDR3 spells CASSLRETGGYEQYF. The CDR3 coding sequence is TGTGCCAGCTCTCTGCGGGAAACAGGGGGCTACGAGCAGTACTTC.

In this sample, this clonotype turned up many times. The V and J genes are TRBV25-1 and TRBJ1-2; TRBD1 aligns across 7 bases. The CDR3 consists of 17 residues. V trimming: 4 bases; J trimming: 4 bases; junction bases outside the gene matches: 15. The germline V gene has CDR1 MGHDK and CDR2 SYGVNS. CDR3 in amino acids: CASSGTGGQDSSYGYTF. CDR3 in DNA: TGTGCCAGCAGTGGGACAGGAGGACAGGACAGTAGCTATGGCTACACCTTC.

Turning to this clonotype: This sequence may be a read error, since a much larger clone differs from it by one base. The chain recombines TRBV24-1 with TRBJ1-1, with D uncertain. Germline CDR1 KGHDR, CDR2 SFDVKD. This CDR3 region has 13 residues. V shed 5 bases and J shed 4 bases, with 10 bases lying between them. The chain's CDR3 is CATSATWSTEAFF. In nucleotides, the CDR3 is TGTGCCACCAGTGCCACCTGGAGCACTGAAGCTTTCTTT.

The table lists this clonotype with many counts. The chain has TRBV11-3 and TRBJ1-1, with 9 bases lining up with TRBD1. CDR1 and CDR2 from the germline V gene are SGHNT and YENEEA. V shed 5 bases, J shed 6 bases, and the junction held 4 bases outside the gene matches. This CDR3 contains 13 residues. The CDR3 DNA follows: TGTGCCAGCAGCCCGAGGGACAGGGCTGAAGCTTTCTTT. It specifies CASSPRDRAEAFF.

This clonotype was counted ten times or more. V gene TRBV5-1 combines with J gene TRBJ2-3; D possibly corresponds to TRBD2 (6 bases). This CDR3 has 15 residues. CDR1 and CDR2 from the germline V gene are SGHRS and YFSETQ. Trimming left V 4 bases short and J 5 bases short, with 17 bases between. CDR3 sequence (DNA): TGCGCCAGCAGCCCAACCGGGACTCCCAGAGATACGCAGTATTTT. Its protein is CASSPTGTPRDTQYF.

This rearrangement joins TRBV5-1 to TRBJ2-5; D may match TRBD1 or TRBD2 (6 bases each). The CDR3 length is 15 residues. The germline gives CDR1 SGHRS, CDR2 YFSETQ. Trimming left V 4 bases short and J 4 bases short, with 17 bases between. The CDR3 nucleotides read TGCGCCAGCAGCCCTGTTAGGGGGGTTGGAGAGACCCAGTACTTC. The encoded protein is CASSPVRGVGETQYF. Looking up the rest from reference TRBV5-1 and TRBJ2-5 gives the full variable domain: KAGVTQTPRYLIKTRGQQVTLSCSPISGHRSVSWYQQTPGQGLQFLFEYFSETQRNKGNFPGRFSGRQFSNSRSEMNVSTLELGDSALYLCASSPVRGVGETQYFGPGTRLLVL.

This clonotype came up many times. The CDR3, as DNA: TGTGCCAGTAGTTGGGGACAGGGGGCGGGCCAGCCCCAGCATTTT. It is translated as CASSWGQGAGQPQHF. The chain carries TRBV19 and TRBJ1-5; TRBD1 matches at 12 bases. CDR3 length: 15 amino acids. The V segment lost 5 bases and the J segment 7 bases; nucleotides outside the gene matches: 6. CDR1 and CDR2 (germline): LNHDA, SQIVND (reference sequence).

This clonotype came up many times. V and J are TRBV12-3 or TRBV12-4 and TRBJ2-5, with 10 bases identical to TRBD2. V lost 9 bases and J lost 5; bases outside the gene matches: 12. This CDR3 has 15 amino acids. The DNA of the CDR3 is TGTGCCAGTACTAGCGGGGTTGGTAGCATGGAGACCCAGTACTTC. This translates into CASTSGVGSMETQYF.

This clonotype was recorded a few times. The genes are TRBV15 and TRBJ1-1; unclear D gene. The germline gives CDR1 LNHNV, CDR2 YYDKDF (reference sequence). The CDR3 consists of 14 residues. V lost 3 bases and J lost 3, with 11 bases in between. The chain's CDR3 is CATSSSPMDTEAFF. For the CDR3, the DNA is TGTGCCACCAGCAGTAGCCCGATGGACACTGAAGCTTTCTTT.

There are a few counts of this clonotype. DNA for the CDR3: TGTGCCAGCAGCTTCCGGACAGGGCAACAGCCCCAGCATTTT. It is translated as CASSFRTGQQPQHF. V gene TRBV5-5 combines with J gene TRBJ1-5, with 8 bases that match TRBD1. V lost 2 bases and J lost 7; bases outside the gene matches: 5. Per germline, CDR1 SGHKS and CDR2 YYEKEE (reference sequence). The CDR3 spans 14 residues.

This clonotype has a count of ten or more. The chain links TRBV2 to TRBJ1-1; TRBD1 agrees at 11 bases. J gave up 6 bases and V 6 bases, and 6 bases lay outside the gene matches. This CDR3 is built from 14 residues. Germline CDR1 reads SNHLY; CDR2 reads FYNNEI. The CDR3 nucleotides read TGTGCCAGCAGAGGGGACAGGGGGGCCCCTGAAGCTTTCTTT. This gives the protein CASRGDRGAPEAFF.

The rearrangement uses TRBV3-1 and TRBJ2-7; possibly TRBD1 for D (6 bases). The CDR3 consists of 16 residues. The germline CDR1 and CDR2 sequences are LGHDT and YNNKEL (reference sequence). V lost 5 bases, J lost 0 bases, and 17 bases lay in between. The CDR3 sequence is CASSYRSRTASYEQYF. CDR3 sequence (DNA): TGTGCCAGCAGCTACAGGAGTAGGACAGCCTCCTACGAGCAGTACTTC.

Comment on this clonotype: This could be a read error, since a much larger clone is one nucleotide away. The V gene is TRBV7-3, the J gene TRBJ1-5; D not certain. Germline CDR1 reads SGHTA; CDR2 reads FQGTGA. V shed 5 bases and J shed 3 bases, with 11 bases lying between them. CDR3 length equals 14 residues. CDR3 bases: TGTGCCAGCAGCCCGAACGGGGTCAATCAGCCCCAGCATTTT. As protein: CASSPNGVNQPQHF.